These T cell receptor beta chains were read from a single sample in a study of CD8+CD57+ T cells in acquired aplastic anemia. TCRdb fed the reads into MiXCR, producing one record per CDR3 protein. The data hold about 200,000 distinct CDR3 sequences, with about a third observed a single time. The sequencing input was sorted CD4+, CD8+, or CD8+CD57+ T cells (not recorded which) from PBMCs. These receptors were collected from a human donor in good health, serving as a control. CDR3s include the opening cysteine and the closing phenylalanine or tryptophan. A D gene is named only where the DNA matches it firmly. A row's size may be missing; if present it is once, few, many or a size class.

>many|14|TRBJ2-7|TRBD1|TRBV29-1
TGCAGCGTTGACTCCGGACAGGGTCACTACGAGCAGTACTTC
CSVDSGQGHYEQYF
>once|15|TRBJ2-1|TRBD2|TRBV25-1
TGTGCCAGCAGTGAAGTTAACGGGGGGGCCAATGAGCAGTTCTTC
CASSEVNGGANEQFF
>-|14|TRBJ1-3|-|TRBV5-4
TGTGCCAGCAGCTTCGGGCGCTCTGGAAACACCATATATTTT
CASSFGRSGNTIYF
>many|11|TRBJ2-7|-|TRBV2
TGTGCCAGCAAAAGGGATGGCGAGCAGTACTTC
CASKRDGEQYF
>few|13|TRBJ1-3|-|TRBV3-1
TGTGCCAGCAGCCGCCAGTCTGGAAACACCATATATTTT
CASSRQSGNTIYF
>-|13|TRBJ2-1|-|TRBV7-2
TGTGCCAGCAGCTTGTCGAGGACCGATGAGCAGTTCTTC
CASSLSRTDEQFF
>-|17|TRBJ1-4|-|TRBV20-1
TGCAGTGCTAGAAAGGGCGGGCCAGGGTCAACTAATGAAAAACTGTTTTTT
CSARKGGPGSTNEKLFF
>-|13|TRBJ1-5|-|TRBV7-2
TGTGCCAGCAGCTTATCCCTAAAACAGCCCCAGCATTTT
CASSLSLKQPQHF
>-|15|TRBJ1-5|-|TRBV5-8
TGTGCCAGCAGCTTACAGGGCTATAGCAATCAGCCCCAGCATTTT
CASSLQGYSNQPQHF
>few|15|TRBJ2-7|-|TRBV3-1
TGTGCCAGCAGCCAAGTTGGACTACCCACCTACGAGCAGTACTTC
CASSQVGLPTYEQYF
>few|14|TRBJ1-2|-|TRBV10-3
TGTGCCATCAGTGAAGACCGTAATAACTATGGCTACACCTTC
CAISEDRNNYGYTF
>many|20|TRBJ2-5|TRBD2|TRBV14
TGTGCCAGCAGCCAAGGGATATTTCGTGGACTAGCGGAATTATTGGAGACCCAGTACTTC
CASSQGIFRGLAELLETQYF